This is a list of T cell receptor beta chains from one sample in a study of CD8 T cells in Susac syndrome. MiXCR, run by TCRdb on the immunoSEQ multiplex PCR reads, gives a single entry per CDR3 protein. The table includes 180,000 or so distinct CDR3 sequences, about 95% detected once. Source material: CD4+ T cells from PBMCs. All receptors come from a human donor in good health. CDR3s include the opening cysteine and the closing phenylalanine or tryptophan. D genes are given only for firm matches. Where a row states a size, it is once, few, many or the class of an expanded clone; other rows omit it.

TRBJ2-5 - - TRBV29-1 TGCAGCGTTACAGGGGAGGGAGAGACCCAGTACTTC CSVTGEGETQYF
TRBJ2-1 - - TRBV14 TGTGCCAGCAGCCAAAACAGGGGGGGAAGTGAGCAGTTCTTC CASSQNRGGSEQFF
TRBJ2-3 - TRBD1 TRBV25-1 TGTGCCAGCACCGGCCGGGACAGGTGGACAGATACGCAGTATTTT CASTGRDRWTDTQYF
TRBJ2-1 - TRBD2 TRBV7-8 TGTGCCAGCAGCATAGCGGGAGGCCTCTACAATGAGCAGTTCTTC CASSIAGGLYNEQFF
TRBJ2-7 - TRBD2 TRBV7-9 TGTGCCAGCAGCTGGGGACTAGCGTTAGACGAGCAGTACTTC CASSWGLALDEQYF
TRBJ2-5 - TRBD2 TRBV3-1 TGTGCCAGCAGCCAACCACTAGCGGGAATGGATACCCAGTACTTC CASSQPLAGMDTQYF
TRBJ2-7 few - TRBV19 TGTGCCAGTAGTACTTTGGACGAGCAGTACTTC CASSTLDEQYF
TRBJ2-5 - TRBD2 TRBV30 TGTGCCTGGAGTGCGTGGATCCCGACTAGCGGGGGGGAGACCCAGTACTTC CAWSAWIPTSGGETQYF
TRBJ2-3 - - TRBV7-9 TGTGCCAGCAGCCCCGGGGCTCACTCCACAGATACGCAGTATTTT CASSPGAHSTDTQYF
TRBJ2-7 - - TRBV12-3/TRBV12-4 TGTGCCAGCAGTTTAGCCCTATCGGTTGGGGCATACTTC CASSLALSVGAYF
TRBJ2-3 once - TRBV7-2 TGTGCCAGCAGCTTACAGCTTAGCACAGATACGCAGTATTTT CASSLQLSTDTQYF
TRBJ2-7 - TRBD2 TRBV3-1 TGTGCCAGCAGCCAAGGCGGTAGCGGGAGACGCTACGAGCAGTACTTC CASSQGGSGRRYEQYF
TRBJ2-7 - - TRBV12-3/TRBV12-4 TGTGCCAGCAGTTTAGGAGGCACAGGGAAGTACTTC CASSLGGTGKYF
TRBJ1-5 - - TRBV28 TGTGCCAGCAGGCCCGGGAGGCGAAATCAGCCCCAGCATTTT CASRPGRRNQPQHF
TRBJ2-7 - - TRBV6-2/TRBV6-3 TGTGCCAGCAGTGGATTCGGGACACACAACGAGCAGTACTTC CASSGFGTHNEQYF
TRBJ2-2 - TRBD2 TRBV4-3 TGCGCCAGCAGCCAAAATCGACTAGCGGGAGTAGACGGGGAGCTGTTTTTT CASSQNRLAGVDGELFF
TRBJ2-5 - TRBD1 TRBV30 TGTGCCTGGAGTGCCGACAGGGGGCTTGAGACCCAGTACTTC CAWSADRGLETQYF
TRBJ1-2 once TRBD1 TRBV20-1 TGCAGTGCTCACAGGGGGCAGGACTATGGCTACACCTTC CSAHRGQDYGYTF
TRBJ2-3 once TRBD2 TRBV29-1 TGCAGCGTTGGCCCGGGACTAGCCCGCACAGATACGCAGTATTTT CSVGPGLARTDTQYF
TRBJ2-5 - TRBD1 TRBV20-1 TGCAGTGCTAACCCCAGGGGGCGGGAGACCCAGTACTTC CSANPRGRETQYF